This TCR beta chain came from a study of blood T cell repertoires in COVID-19. Germline V gene data show CDR1 as LNHDA and CDR2 as SQIVND (reference sequence). The V end was cut by 10 bases, the J end by 0 bases, with 13 bases between. The CDR3 loop spans 14 amino acids. Here immunoSEQ multiplex PCR was the method, and the copy in TCRdb shows in-frame clones only, minus some. The table lists around 39,000 clones, around 86% of them singletons. This chain links TRBV19 with TRBJ1-3, with no clear D. Sample: peripheral blood. This clonotype was sampled from a man aged 40-55 years with active COVID-19. The CDR3 DNA reads TGTGCCACACATAGCGGGAGCTCTGGAAACACCATATATTTT. It is translated as CATHSGSSGNTIYF.